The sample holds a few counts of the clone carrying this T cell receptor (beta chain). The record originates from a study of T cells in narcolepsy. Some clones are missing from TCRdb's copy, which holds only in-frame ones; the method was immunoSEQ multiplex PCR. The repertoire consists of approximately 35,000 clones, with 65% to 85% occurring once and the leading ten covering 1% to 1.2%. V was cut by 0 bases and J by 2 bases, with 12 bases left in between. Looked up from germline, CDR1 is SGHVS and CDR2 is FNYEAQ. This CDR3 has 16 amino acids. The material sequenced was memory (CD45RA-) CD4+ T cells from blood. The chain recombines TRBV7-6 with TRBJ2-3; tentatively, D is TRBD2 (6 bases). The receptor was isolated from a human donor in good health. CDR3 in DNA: TGTGCCAGCAGCTTAGCTAGCGGAGCCCACACAGATACGCAGTATTTT. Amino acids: CASSLASGAHTDTQYF.